This T cell receptor (beta chain) originates from a study of blood T cells in healthy people across ages. This clonotype turned up a few times. Primers used in a second PCR of about 7 to 11 cycles were a sample-barcoded 5' primer and a J-beta primer mix. Tagging of each cDNA molecule was performed by a template-switch adaptor with 12 random nucleotides. TCRdb re-called the 5' RACE reads with MiXCR, one entry per CDR3 protein. The top ten hold approximately 3.3% of the sample, which has around 500,000 distinct CDR3 sequences, roughly a quarter seen once. This CDR3 contains 20 residues. CDR1 and CDR2 (germline): SQVTM, ANQGSEA. Trimming pared 5 bases from V and 0 bases from J, leaving 32 bases between. These sequences were also reported in another study, on T cells of mothers and their children. As reported in that work: The study sampled a few healthy Caucasian mothers and their six children. Primer M1S, used in the second PCR, introduced sample barcodes and 2-4 random nucleotides.

This chain joins TRBV29-1 and TRBJ2-7, with D perhaps matching TRBD1 (7 bases). The specimen sequenced was blood. The receptor comes from a boy between 2 and 15 years old in good health. CDR3 DNA sequence: TGCAGCGTTTCTGTTGGTCTCCGGGGGACAGCCAGTTTACTCTCCTACGAGCAGTACTTC. Residues: CSVSVGLRGTASLLSYEQYF.